This T cell receptor beta chain came from a study of glioma-infiltrating T cells. The iRepertoire nested amplicon-rescue multiplex PCR amplified TCR alpha and beta CDR3s from RNA. For one-step reverse transcription and amplification, roughly 95-400 ng of tissue mRNA or PBMC total RNA was used. MiXCR, applied by TCRdb to the multiplex PCR reads, yields one record per CDR3 protein. In the table there are about 190,000 distinct CDR3 sequences, roughly 32% of which are singletons. Whole-study findings and limits: Non-neoplastic patients had below-expected tissue-blood divergence, while all gliomas exceeded expectation. Only very few CDR3 sequences appeared in both tissue and blood.

This clonotype has just a few counts. The antigen is not known. The sequence came from a human donor with low-grade glioma or glioblastoma, undergoing nonglioma brain surgery, or in good health (not recorded which). Sequences were obtained from glioma tissue, nonneoplastic brain tissue, or PBMCs (not recorded which).

The CDR3 coding sequence is TGTGCTAGTGGTTTGGGGACCTCTAATGAAAAACTGTTTTTT. Its translation is CASGLGTSNEKLFF. J is TRBJ1-4 and V is TRBV12-5; D is uncertain. Germline values: CDR1 LGHNT, CDR2 FRNRAP. The V and J ends lost 1 base and 3 bases respectively, with 6 bases between them. The CDR3 sequence is 14 residues long.